This TCR beta chain was found in a study of cytomegalovirus exposure and HLA in healthy donors (dated by TCRdb to about 2017). For the study in its entirety: According to an earlier analysis of a few hundred of the donors, some 180 million T cells yielded 117 million unique TCR beta sequences and 276 Gb of sequence data. Around 320 gigabases of sequencing data and around 87 million unique TCR sequences were included in an early release covering about 620 HLA-typed donors. Among the approximately 400 genotyped donors, around 81% belonged to the genetic ancestry cluster associated with self-reported Caucasian donors. The aim of the study was to test whether cataloging public T cell receptors could identify signatures of past pathogen exposure. The T cell repertoires of 700 or so subjects were profiled by immunosequencing and related to cytomegalovirus serostatus. Besides the first cohort of approximately 670 subjects, a separate validation cohort made up of 95 to 150 different subjects was used. The study combined high-throughput TCR immunosequencing, statistical association of individual TCRs with disease status, and machine learning to predict cytomegalovirus infection status. In a later analysis, previously published TCR beta repertoires from roughly 710 donors were re-analyzed and high-resolution HLA genotyping was added so that TCR occurrence patterns could be studied. The later analysis used no new phenotypic data to find candidate immune exposures, relying instead on TCR beta sequences and their occurrence across donors. To decide whether each TCR beta V gene segment behaved as functional or pseudogenic, an earlier analysis of over 500 of the donors relied on high-throughput TCR beta sequencing. Donor age, sex, ethnicity and CMV serostatus were compiled alongside the repertoire data. A later genetic analysis took genome-wide SNP genotypes for about 55% of the roughly 700 donors and used that subset as a discovery cohort. All discovery cohort repertoires had been generated on a single sequencing platform. HLA typing included class I and class II loci at four-digit resolution. The number of donors typed differed by locus, with roughly 620-640 for A, B, C, DRB1 and DQB1, around 560 for DQA1, 606 for DPA1, and over 400 for DPB1. Several DR-DQ haplotypes were handled as single units for association and clustering because linkage in the cohort was strong. Across 300 to 400 genotyped donors of the cohort, an average of 235,054 unique TCR beta nucleotide sequences per donor were sequenced, and roughly 17% of those sequences were non-productive.

Taken from the germline V gene (reference sequence), the CDR1 and CDR2 loops are MNHEY and SMNVEV. The CDR3 holds 15 amino acids from the cysteine to the phenylalanine. Here the CDR3 DNA is all that survives: 45 bases in frame from base 1. At the junction V is shortened by 7 bases and J by 3 bases; bases outside the gene matches: 4. The paper's findings and limits, for the study overall: CMV serostatus was the only immune exposure information available for the cohort. A later analysis found that TCR association rates varied across HLA loci, with DRB1 alleles showing the most associated TCRs and HLA-C alleles the fewest. A later analysis found that HLA-associated TCR beta chains were more clonally expanded and had lower generation probabilities than equally common non-associated chains. In the study, 150 to 200 TCR beta chains were listed as associated with cytomegalovirus. Because HLA typing was missing for some donors at each locus, association tests included only the typed subset. Some IMGT-functional V segments, including TRBV6-2 and TRBV6-3, could not be told apart with the 87-base-pair reads, so those segments were excluded. It was suggested by the authors that the approach could potentially be generalized to other disease states and immunological phenotypes. Because counts were too low, about 18 rarely observed V segments, including chromosome 9 orphons, were excluded from the earlier analysis of several hundred of the donors. An earlier analysis of approximately 500 of the donors showed that most TCR beta V segments appeared in productive rearrangements either about 87% or about 30% of the time, which broadly matched IMGT annotations. A few of the identified cytomegalovirus-associated TCR beta chains were confirmed in vitro to be specific for cytomegalovirus antigens. This cohort had only TCR beta chains sequenced, and the lack of alpha or paired-chain data limited which features could be detected. A cluster of highly shared sequence variants was judged likely to represent a technical artifact of the sequencing pipeline. When HLA alleles, especially DR and DQ, strongly co-occurred, attributing TCR associations to individual alleles was difficult. A later analysis reported that several top co-occurrence clusters appeared linked to parvovirus B19, influenza, CMV and Epstein-Barr virus. Roughly uniform sequencing depth across donors was assumed in presence/absence analyses, although this assumption may not hold. In both the original and validation cohorts, the classifier was reported to diagnose cytomegalovirus status with high specificity and sensitivity. According to a later genetic analysis, donors in an Asian-associated ancestry cluster had fewer N-insertions in productive TCRs than the approximately 630-donor mean. Specific HLA alleles were associated with 15,000 to 20,000 TCR beta sequences at a false discovery rate of 0.05 in a later analysis. A further reported finding was that TCR beta sequences accurately predicted the HLA-A and HLA-B alleles for most subjects in the first cohort. In a later genetic analysis, a missense DCLRE1C variant was associated with V-gene and J-gene trimming of TCR beta chains, and the association was replicated in an independent cohort. Across donors, most TCR sequences were observed very rarely, whereas some public TCRs were present in many individuals. Most CMV-associated TCR beta chains appeared to be HLA-restricted in a later analysis, and the HLA associations seemed to be driven largely by CMV exposure. Correlated functional status among segregating V segments might reflect linkage disequilibrium, but an unknown experimental factor could not be ruled out.

Remarks on this clone: What this receptor recognizes is not known. No much larger clone is present one base from it, and per-base qualities are unavailable.

Library preparation was by the immunoSEQ multiplex PCR assay. For the multiplex PCR, a mixture combining 60 forward primers for TCR Vbeta segments and 13 reverse primers for TCR Jbeta segments was used. A multiplex PCR assay on genomic DNA amplified the CDR3 region of rearranged TCR beta genes. Amplified TCR beta libraries were sequenced as 87-base-pair reads on the Illumina HiSeq System. In the paper's pipeline: A later analysis tallied some 79 million unique TCR beta chains across the 666 repertoires, and 10 million to 11 million of those chains were shared by two or more donors. To remove PCR and sequencing errors, raw reads were error-corrected and collapsed into unique sequences using a nearest-neighbor algorithm that merged closely related sequences. Alignment of CDR3 sequences to IMGT reference sequences was used to assign V, D and J gene segments. For a sequence to be retained, a match of at least six nucleotides was required to both a V gene segment and a J gene segment. A rearrangement counted as productive if the CDR3 had no stop codons and remained in frame with V and J, and every other rearrangement counted as non-productive. CDR3 was defined by IMGT convention, running from the second conserved V-encoded cysteine to the conserved J-encoded phenylalanine. Sequences without an unambiguous match to a single V gene segment were excluded from the earlier analysis of a few hundred of the donors. An earlier analysis of several hundred of the donors called V segments functional above 56.7% productive rearrangements and segregating when the between-donor standard deviation exceeded 5%. A statistical classification framework was built for diagnosing cytomegalovirus status from the catalog of TCR beta chain sequences. In a later analysis, V and J genes were assigned by comparing TCR nucleotide sequences against IMGT/GENE-DB human TR gene sequences. In a later analysis, CDR3 sequences and most-parsimonious VDJ recombination scenarios were assigned using the TCRdist pipeline. In a later analysis, each TCR beta chain was defined by its CDR3 amino acid sequence together with its V-gene family, and reads without a unique V-gene family were excluded. To address suspected cross-contamination and a sequencing artifact, a later analysis removed over 500 highly shared, low-generation-probability nucleotide sequences. In a later analysis, a clonal expansion index for each public chain was calculated from normalized within-repertoire ranks of inferred template counts. In a later analysis, generation probabilities were computed using a VDJ recombination model fitted to out-of-frame rearrangements, and the results were checked against IGoR. In a later analysis, TCR-TCR, TCR-HLA and TCR-CMV co-occurrence was scored with hypergeometric tests, and a repertoire-size bias correction was applied to TCR pairs. To estimate false discovery rates, a later analysis permuted the HLA or CMV assignments 20 times. In a later analysis, co-occurring TCRs were grouped using DBSCAN, with TCRdist sequence similarity added in when clustering inside HLA-allele-positive subsets. Repertoires with fewer than 30,000 or more than 120,000 public chains, plus five repertoires with anomalous nucleotide sharing, were excluded from co-occurrence clustering. This immuneACCESS table, as held by TCRdb, lists in-frame sequences with V and J called but not all clones. Of the missing ones, under half trace to an unresolved V gene in checked studies; the others have no known cause. For V, J and clone size, that table is used; D and trimming come from the DNA. The sample table contains some 180,000 clones; only one count was recorded for approximately 84% of them. Approximately 2.6% of the sample is taken by the ten largest.

The cohort was made up of roughly 670 healthy bone marrow donors. At the time of sampling, all cohort members were nominally healthy, though unrecorded immune exposures were likely present. The donor tested CMV seronegative, placing the donor among the approximately 360 seronegative members of the cohort. A peripheral blood sample was provided by each donor, and peripheral blood mononuclear cells were used for TCR beta sequencing. The Qiagen DNeasy Blood Extraction Kit was used to extract genomic DNA from the blood cell samples. Sequencing was performed on PBMCs. The clonotype was recovered from a female donor in good health and CMV-seronegative. Here the chain combines TRBV27 and TRBJ2-1; 12 junctional bases match TRBD2. The nucleotide sequence reads as follows: TGTGCCAGCAAGACTAGCGGGGGTTACTACAATGAGCAGTTCTTC. Its protein is CASKTSGGYYNEQFF.